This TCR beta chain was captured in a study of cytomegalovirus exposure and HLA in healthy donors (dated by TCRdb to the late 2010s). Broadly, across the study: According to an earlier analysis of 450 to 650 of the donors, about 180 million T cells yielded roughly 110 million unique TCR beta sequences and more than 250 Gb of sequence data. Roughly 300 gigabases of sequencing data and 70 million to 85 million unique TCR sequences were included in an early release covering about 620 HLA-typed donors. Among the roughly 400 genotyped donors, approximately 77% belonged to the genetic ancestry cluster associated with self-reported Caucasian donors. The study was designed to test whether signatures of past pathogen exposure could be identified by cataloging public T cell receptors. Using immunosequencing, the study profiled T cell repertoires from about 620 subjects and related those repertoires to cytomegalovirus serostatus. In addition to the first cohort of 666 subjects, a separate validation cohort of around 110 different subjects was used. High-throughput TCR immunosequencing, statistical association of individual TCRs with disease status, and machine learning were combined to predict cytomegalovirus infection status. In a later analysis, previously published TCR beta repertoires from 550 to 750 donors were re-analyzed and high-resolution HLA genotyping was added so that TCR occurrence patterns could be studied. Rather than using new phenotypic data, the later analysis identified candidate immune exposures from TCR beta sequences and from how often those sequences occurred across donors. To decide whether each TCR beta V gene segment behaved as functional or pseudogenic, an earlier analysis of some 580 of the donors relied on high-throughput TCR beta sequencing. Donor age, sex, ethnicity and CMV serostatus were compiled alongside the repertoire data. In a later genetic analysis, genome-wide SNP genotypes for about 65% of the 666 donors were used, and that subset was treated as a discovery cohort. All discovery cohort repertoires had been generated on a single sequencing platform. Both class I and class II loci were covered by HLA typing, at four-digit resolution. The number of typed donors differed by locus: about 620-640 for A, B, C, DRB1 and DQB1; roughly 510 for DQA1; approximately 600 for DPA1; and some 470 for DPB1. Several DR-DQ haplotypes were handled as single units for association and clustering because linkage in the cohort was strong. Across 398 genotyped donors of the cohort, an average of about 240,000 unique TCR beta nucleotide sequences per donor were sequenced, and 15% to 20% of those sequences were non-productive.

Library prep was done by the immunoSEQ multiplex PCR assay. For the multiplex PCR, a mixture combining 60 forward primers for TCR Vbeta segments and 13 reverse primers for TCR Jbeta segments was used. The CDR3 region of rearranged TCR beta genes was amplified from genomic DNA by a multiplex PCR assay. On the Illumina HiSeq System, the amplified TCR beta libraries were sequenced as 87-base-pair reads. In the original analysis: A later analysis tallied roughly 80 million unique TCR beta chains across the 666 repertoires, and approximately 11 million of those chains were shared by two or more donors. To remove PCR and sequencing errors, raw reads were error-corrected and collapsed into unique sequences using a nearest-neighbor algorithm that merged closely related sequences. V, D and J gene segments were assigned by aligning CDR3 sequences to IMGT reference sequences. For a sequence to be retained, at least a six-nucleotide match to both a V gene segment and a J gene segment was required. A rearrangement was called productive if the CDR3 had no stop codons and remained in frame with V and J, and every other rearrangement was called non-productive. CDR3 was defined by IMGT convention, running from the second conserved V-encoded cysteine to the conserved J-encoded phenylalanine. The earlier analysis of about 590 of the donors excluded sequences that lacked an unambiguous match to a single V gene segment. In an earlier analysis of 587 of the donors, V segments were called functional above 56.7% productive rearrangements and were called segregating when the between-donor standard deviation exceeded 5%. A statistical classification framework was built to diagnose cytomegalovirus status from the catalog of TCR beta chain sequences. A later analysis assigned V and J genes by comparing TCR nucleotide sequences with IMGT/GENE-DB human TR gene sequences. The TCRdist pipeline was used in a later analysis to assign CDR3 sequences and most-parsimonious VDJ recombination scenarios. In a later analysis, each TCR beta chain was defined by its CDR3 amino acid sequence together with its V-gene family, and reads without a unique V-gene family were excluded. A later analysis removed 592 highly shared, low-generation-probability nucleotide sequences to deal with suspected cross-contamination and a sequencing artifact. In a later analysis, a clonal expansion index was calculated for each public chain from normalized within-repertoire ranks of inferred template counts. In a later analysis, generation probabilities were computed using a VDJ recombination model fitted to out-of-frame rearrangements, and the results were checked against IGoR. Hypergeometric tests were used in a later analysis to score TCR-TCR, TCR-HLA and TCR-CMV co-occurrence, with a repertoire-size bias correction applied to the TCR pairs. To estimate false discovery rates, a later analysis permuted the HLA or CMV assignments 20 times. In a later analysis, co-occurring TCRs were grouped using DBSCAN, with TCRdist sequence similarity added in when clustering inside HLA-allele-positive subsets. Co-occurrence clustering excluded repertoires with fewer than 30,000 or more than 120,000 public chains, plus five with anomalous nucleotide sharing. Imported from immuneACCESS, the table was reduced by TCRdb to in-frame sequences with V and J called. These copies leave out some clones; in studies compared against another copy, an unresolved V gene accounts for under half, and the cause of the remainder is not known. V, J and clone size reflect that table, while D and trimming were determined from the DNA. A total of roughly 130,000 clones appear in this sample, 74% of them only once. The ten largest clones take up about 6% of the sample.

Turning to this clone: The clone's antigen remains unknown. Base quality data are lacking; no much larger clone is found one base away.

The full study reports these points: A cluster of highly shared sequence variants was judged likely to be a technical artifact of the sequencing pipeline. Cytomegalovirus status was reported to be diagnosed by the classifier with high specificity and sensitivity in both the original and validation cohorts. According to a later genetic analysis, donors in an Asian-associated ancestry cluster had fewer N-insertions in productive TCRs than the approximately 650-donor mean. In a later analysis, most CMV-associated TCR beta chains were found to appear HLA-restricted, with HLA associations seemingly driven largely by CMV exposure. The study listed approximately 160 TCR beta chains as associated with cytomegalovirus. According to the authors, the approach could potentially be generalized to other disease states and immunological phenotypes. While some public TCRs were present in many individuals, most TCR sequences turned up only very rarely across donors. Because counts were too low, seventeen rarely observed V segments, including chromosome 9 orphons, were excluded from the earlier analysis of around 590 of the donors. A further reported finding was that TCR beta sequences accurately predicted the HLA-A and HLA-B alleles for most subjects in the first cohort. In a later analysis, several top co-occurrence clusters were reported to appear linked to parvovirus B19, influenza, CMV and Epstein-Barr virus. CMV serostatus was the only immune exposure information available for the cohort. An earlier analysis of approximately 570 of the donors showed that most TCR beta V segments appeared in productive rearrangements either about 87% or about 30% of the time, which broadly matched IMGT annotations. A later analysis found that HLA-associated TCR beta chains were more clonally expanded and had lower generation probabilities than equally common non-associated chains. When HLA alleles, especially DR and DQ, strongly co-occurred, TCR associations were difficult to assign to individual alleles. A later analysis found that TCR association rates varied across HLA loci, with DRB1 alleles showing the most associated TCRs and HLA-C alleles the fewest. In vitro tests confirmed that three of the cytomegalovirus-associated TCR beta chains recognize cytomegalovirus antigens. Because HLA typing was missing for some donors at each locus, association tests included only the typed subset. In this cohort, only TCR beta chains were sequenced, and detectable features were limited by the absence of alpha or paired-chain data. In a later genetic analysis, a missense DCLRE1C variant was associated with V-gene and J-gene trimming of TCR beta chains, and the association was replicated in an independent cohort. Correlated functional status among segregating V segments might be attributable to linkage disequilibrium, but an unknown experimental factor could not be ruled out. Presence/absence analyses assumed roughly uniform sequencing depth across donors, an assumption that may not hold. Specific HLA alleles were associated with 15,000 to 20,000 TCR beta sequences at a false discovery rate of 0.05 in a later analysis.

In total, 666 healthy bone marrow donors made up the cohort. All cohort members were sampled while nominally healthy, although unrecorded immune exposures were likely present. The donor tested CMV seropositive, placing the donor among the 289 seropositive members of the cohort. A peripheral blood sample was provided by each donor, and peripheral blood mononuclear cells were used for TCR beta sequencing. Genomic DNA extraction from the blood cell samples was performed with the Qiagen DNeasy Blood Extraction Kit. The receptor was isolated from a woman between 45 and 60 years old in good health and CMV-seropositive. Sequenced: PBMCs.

The CDR3 has the sequence CASSPAGKSSGNTIYF. The base sequence is TGTGCCAGCAGCCCGGCGGGGAAGAGCTCTGGAAACACCATATATTTT. This sequence uses TRBV7-9 and TRBJ1-3; there is no confident call for the D gene. CDR1 and CDR2 (SEHNR, FQNEAQ) derive from the germline V gene (reference sequence). The CDR3 contains 16 residues, cysteine and phenylalanine counted. Just the 48-base CDR3 DNA is kept, in frame starting at base 1. V is reduced by 5 bases and J by 0 bases, leaving a spacing of 14 bases between them.